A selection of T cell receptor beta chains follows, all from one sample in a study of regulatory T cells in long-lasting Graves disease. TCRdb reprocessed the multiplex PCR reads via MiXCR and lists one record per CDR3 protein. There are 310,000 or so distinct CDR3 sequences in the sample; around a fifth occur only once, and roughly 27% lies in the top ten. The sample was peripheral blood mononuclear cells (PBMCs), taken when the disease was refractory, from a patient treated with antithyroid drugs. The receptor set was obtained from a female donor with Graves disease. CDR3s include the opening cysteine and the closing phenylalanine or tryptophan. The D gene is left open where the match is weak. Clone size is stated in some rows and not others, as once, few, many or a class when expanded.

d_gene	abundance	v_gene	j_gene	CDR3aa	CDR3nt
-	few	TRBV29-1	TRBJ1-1	CSDWGSGPNTEAFF	TGCAGCGACTGGGGGTCCGGACCGAACACTGAAGCTTTCTTT
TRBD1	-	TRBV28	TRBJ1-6	CASNWGAGGSNSPLHF	TGTGCCAGCAATTGGGGGGCAGGGGGAAGTAATTCACCCCTCCACTTT
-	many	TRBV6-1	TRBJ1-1	CASSPQDGFEAFF	TGTGCCAGCAGTCCACAGGACGGGTTTGAAGCTTTCTTT
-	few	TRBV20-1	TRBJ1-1	CSARKGQSSRGAFF	TGCAGTGCTAGGAAAGGACAGAGTAGTCGCGGAGCTTTCTTT
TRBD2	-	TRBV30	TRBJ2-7	CAWSVGLVREQYF	TGTGCCTGGAGTGTAGGACTAGTTCGCGAGCAGTACTTC
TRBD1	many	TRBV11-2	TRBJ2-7	CASSGTGGTYEQYF	TGTGCCAGCAGCGGGACAGGGGGGACCTACGAGCAGTACTTC
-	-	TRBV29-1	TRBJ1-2	CGVGGHDVGYTF	TGCGGCGTTGGGGGACATGACGTTGGCTACACCTTC
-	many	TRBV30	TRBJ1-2	CAWSVQVVDGYTF	TGTGCCTGGAGTGTACAGGTAGTAGATGGCTACACCTTC
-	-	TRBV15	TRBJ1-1	CATRADTEAFF	TGTGCCACCAGGGCGGACACTGAAGCTTTCTTT
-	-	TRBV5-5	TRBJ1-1	CASTVGILRNTEAFF	TGTGCCAGCACGGTGGGTATCCTACGGAACACTGAAGCTTTCTTT
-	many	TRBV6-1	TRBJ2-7	CASSDFPSYEQYF	TGTGCCAGCAGCGACTTTCCCTCCTACGAGCAGTACTTC
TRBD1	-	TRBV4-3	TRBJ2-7	CASSLLGQPYSYEQYF	TGCGCCAGCAGCCTCCTGGGACAGCCTTACTCCTACGAGCAGTACTTC
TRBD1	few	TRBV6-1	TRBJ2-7	CASTSGQGAYEQYF	TGTGCCAGCACCTCGGGACAGGGCGCCTACGAGCAGTACTTC
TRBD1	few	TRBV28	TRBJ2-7	CASSGTGGKYEQYF	TGTGCCAGCAGCGGGACAGGGGGCAAGTACGAGCAGTACTTC
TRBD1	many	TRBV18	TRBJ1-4	CASSPSRQGTNEKLFF	TGTGCCAGCTCACCGTCTCGACAGGGAACTAATGAAAAACTGTTTTTT
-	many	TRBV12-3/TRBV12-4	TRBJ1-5	CASTLGLRSNQPQHF	TGTGCCAGCACTCTGGGACTGAGGAGCAATCAGCCCCAGCATTTT
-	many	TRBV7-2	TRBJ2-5	CASTGLEEETQYF	TGTGCCAGTACGGGCCTTGAGGAAGAGACCCAGTACTTC
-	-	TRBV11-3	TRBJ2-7	CASSLVASEQYF	TGTGCCAGCAGCTTAGTGGCTAGCGAGCAGTACTTC
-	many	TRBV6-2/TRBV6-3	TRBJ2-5	CASSYTGLFQETQYF	TGTGCCAGCAGTTATACTGGACTATTTCAAGAGACCCAGTACTTC
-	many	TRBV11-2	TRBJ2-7	CASSLGPRAYEQYF	TGTGCCAGCAGCTTAGGCCCCAGGGCCTACGAGCAGTACTTC
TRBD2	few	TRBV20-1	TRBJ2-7	CSAYLAGGSYEQYF	TGCAGTGCTTATCTAGCGGGAGGCTCCTACGAGCAGTACTTC